These 17 T cell receptor beta chains were all obtained from the same sample, sequenced in a study of blood T cell repertoires in COVID-19. TCRdb's table, derived via immunoSEQ multiplex PCR, lists solely in-frame clones and lacks some. The repertoire holds around 93,000 clones, with 82% as singletons. Sequencing was carried out using peripheral blood. The receptors were sampled from a man older than 75 with acute or convalescent COVID-19.

V and J are TRBV30 and TRBJ1-2; D unclear. CDR3 length: 13 amino acids. Per germline, CDR1 GTSNPN and CDR2 SVGIG (reference sequence). Trimming removed 7 bases at V and 6 bases at J, with 18 bases between. CDR3 residues: CASPGKEVHGYTF. CDR3 nucleotide sequence: TGTGCCTCCCCAGGAAAGGAGGTGCATGGCTACACCTTC.

The chain is built from TRBV27 and TRBJ2-7; D is possibly TRBD2 (6 bases). The CDR3 runs to 14 residues. Trimming pared 6 bases from V and 5 bases from J, leaving 17 bases between. Germline CDR1 MNHEY, CDR2 SMNVEV (reference sequence). CDR3 in amino acids: CASRGQMGGNEQYF. The CDR3 DNA follows: TGTGCCAGCAGGGGGCAGATGGGAGGCAACGAGCAGTACTTC.

This chain connects TRBV19 to TRBJ1-5; perhaps TRBD1 as D (5 bases). CDR3 length: 14 residues. The germline V and J ends were trimmed by 9 bases and 6 bases, with 18 bases remaining between them. CDR1 is LNHDA and CDR2 is SQIVND in the germline V gene (reference sequence). CDR3 coding DNA: TGTGCCAGCCGTGGGGCCTTAAGAAGTCAGCCCCAGCATTTT. This translates into CASRGALRSQPQHF.

This chain links TRBV27 with TRBJ2-1; tentative D call: TRBD1 (5 bases). The CDR3 is 13 residues long. Germline CDR1 reads MNHEY; CDR2 reads SMNVEV (reference sequence). V lost 4 bases, J lost 5 bases, and 9 bases lay in between. The CDR3 protein is CASSSRVNNEQFF. In DNA form, the CDR3 reads TGTGCCAGCAGTTCCAGGGTAAACAATGAGCAGTTCTTC.

This chain links TRBV2 with TRBJ1-1, with a tentative D call TRBD1 (5 bases). CDR3 size: 12 residues. Germline V gene data show CDR1 as SNHLY and CDR2 as FYNNEI. V lost 7 bases and J 5 bases, leaving 11 bases between the germline ends. The CDR3, as DNA: TGTGCCAGCACCAGGGAAAGGACTGAAGCTTTCTTT. Protein sequence: CASTRERTEAFF.

This clone came up once. This chain connects TRBV10-3 to TRBJ1-4, with a weak D call TRBD1 (5 bases). The V gene lost 2 bases and the J gene lost 8 bases, with 18 bases spanning the gap. The CDR3 runs 16 residues. Germline V CDR1 and CDR2: ENHRY, SYGVKD. CDR3 nucleotide sequence: TGTGCCATCAGTGAGGTCCCGGGGGGTCCGGGCGAAAAACTGTTTTTT. Translating it yields CAISEVPGGPGEKLFF.

The chain couples TRBV18 to TRBJ2-1; 10 positions match TRBD2. CDR1 and CDR2 from the germline V gene are KGHSH and LQKENI. The CDR3 runs 15 residues. The ends lost 6 bases at V and 4 bases at J; junction bases unmatched: 6. For the CDR3, the DNA is TGTGCCAGCTCCCAGCGGGGGGGCCAATACAATGAGCAGTTCTTC. Translating gives CASSQRGGQYNEQFF. Filled out from reference TRBV18 and TRBJ2-1, the complete variable domain reads NAGVMQNPRHLVRRRGQEARLRCSPMKGHSHVYWYRQLPEEGLKFMVYLQKENIIDESGMPKERFSAEFPKEGPSILRIQQVVRGDSAAYFCASSQRGGQYNEQFFGPGTRLTVL.

The chain couples TRBV29-1 to TRBJ2-1, with a weak D call TRBD1 (6 bases). V was pared by 5 bases and J by 0 bases, with 11 bases between. This CDR3 region has 14 residues. Germline V gene lookup returns CDR1 SQVTM and CDR2 ANQGSEA. For the CDR3, the DNA is TGCAGCGTTAGGGACACGAACTCCTACAATGAGCAGTTCTTC. Translated: CSVRDTNSYNEQFF.

The CDR3 is CASSHESGAETQYF. CDR3 in DNA: TGTGCCAGCAGCCACGAAAGTGGAGCGGAGACCCAGTACTTC. This chain joins TRBV14 and TRBJ2-5; D is unclear. V was trimmed by 3 bases and J by 5 bases, leaving 13 bases between them. The CDR3 has 14 residues. Germline V CDR1 and CDR2: SGHDN, FVKESK. The full variable domain, in which reference TRBV14 and TRBJ2-5 provide the parts outside the CDR3, is EAGVTQFPSHSVIEKGQTVTLRCDPISGHDNLYWYRRVMGKEIKFLLHFVKESKQDESGMPNNRFLAERTGGTYSTLKVQPAELEDSGVYFCASSHESGAETQYFGPGTRLLVL.

The chain links TRBV28 to TRBJ1-4; a possible D gene is TRBD1 (5 bases). Germline CDR1 is MDHEN and CDR2 is SYDVKM. The CDR3 consists of 16 residues. Trimming removed 2 bases from V and 7 bases from J, with 17 bases in between. The CDR3 protein is CASSLAQGGRPEKLFF. The CDR3 DNA reads as TGTGCCAGCAGTTTAGCCCAGGGAGGGCGTCCTGAAAAACTGTTTTTT.

This clone was seen a few times. The chain combines TRBV6-2 or TRBV6-3 with TRBJ2-7; 7 bases line up with TRBD1. This CDR3 has 13 amino acids. After removal of 5 bases from V and 0 bases from J, the junction contained 1 base not matched to a gene. The germline V gene has CDR1 MNHEY and CDR2 SVGEGT. CDR3: CASSGDSSYEQYF. CDR3 coding DNA: TGTGCCAGCAGTGGGGACAGCTCCTACGAGCAGTACTTC.

The chain uses TRBV20-1 and TRBJ2-2, with a weak D call TRBD1 (6 bases). CDR3 size: 16 residues. V was clipped by 4 bases and J by 4 bases, with 19 bases between them. Germline-derived CDR1 and CDR2 are DFQATT and SNEGSKA (reference sequence). DNA of the CDR3: TGCAGTGCTACTGAACAGGGATATGAGATCACCGGGGAGCTGTTTTTT. Protein: CSATEQGYEITGELFF.

This clone showed up just once. The chain has TRBV6-4 and TRBJ2-3; 10 positions match TRBD2. The CDR3 spans 15 residues. V was pared by 3 bases and J by 5 bases, with 5 bases of the junction left unmatched. Germline CDR1 is MRHNA and CDR2 is SNTAGT. CDR3 coding DNA: TGTGCCAGCAGTGATTCAGCGGGAGGGAGAGATACGCAGTATTTT. It codes for CASSDSAGGRDTQYF.

The chain joins TRBV19 to TRBJ2-1; D not resolved. V shed 0 bases and J shed 1 base, with 7 bases lying between them. CDR1 is LNHDA, CDR2 SQIVND, per germline (reference sequence). The CDR3 has 15 residues. The CDR3 DNA is TGTGCCAGTAGTATAGAAACGGTTTCCTACAATGAGCAGTTCTTC. Translating it yields CASSIETVSYNEQFF.

This clone appeared once. The chain links TRBV9 to TRBJ2-1; TRBD1 agrees at 9 bases. Germline CDR1 SGDLS, CDR2 YYNGEE. This CDR3 spans 16 amino acids. Unmatched junction bases numbered 11, after V lost 6 bases and J lost 4 bases. Here the CDR3 reads CASTETGTGIYNEQFF. Here the CDR3 DNA reads TGTGCCAGCACCGAAACCGGGACAGGGATTTACAATGAGCAGTTCTTC.

CDR3 sequence: CASSLPIGGYTF. The CDR3 nucleotides read TGTGCCAGCAGTTTACCGATCGGTGGCTACACCTTC. V gene TRBV28 combines with J gene TRBJ1-2; D gene unclear. The CDR3 runs 12 residues. Between the trimmed V and J ends, which lost 2 bases and 7 bases, there was a span of 8 bases. CDR1 is MDHEN, CDR2 SYDVKM, per germline.

This chain links TRBV6-6 with TRBJ1-2, with 9 bases that match TRBD1. Per the germline V gene, CDR1 is MNHNY and CDR2 is SVGAGI (reference sequence). The CDR3 contains 13 residues. J lost 8 bases, V lost 2 bases, and 3 bases had no gene match. DNA for the CDR3: TGTGCCAGCAGTTACACAGGGGGCTGGGGCTACACCTTC. Protein product: CASSYTGGWGYTF.